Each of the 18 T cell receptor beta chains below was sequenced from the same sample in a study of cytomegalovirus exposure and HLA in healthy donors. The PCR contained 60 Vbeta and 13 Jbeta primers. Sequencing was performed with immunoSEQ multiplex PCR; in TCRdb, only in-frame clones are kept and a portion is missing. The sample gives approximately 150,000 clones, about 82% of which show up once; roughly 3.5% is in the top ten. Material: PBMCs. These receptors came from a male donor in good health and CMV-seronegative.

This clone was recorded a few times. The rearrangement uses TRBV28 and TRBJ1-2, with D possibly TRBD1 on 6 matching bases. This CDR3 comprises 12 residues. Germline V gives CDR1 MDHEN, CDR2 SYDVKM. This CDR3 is CAGGAANYGYTF. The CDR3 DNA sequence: TGTGCGGGGGGGGCGGCCAACTATGGCTACACCTTC.

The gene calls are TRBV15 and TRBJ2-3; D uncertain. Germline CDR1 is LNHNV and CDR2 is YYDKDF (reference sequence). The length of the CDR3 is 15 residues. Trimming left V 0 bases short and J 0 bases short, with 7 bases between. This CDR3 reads CATSRDAVSTDTQYF. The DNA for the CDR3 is TGTGCCACCAGCAGAGATGCGGTCAGCACAGATACGCAGTATTTT.

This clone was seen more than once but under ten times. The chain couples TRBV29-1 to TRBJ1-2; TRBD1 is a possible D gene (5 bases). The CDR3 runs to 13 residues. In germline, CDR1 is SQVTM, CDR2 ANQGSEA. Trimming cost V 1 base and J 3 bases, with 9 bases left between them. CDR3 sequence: CSVEVGHDYGYTF. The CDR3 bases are TGCAGCGTTGAAGTGGGGCACGACTATGGCTACACCTTC.

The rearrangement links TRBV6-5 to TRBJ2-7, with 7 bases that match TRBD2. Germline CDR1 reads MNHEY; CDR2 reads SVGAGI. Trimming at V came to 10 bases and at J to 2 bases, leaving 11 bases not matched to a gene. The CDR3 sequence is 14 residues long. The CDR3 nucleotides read TGTGCCACCGGGGGAGGGGTTTCAACCTACGAGCAGTACTTC. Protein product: CATGGGVSTYEQYF.

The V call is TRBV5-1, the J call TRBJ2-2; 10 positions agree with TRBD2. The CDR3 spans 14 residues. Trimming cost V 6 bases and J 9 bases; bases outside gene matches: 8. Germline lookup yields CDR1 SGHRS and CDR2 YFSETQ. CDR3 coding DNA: TGCGCCAGCACCAAAACTAGCGGGACCCGGGAGCTGTTTTTT. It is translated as CASTKTSGTRELFF.

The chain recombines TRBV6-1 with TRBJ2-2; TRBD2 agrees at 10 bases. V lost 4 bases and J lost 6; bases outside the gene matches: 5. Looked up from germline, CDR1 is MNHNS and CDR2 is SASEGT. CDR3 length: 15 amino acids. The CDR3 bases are TGTGCCAGCAGTGGAGTAGCGGGGGGATCCGGGGAGCTGTTTTTT. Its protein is CASSGVAGGSGELFF.

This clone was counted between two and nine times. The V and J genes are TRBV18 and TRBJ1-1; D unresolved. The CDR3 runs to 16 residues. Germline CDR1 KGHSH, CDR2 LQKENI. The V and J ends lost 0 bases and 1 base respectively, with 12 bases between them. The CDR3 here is CASSPPRVEENTEAFF. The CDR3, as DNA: TGTGCCAGCTCACCACCCCGGGTGGAGGAGAACACTGAAGCTTTCTTT.

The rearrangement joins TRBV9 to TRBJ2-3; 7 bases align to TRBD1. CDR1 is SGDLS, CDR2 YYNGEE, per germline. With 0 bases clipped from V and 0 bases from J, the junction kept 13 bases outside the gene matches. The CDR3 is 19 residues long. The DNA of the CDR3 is TGTGCCAGCAGCGTAGAACGGACAGGAGGCGCACTTAGCACAGATACGCAGTATTTT. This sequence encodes CASSVERTGGALSTDTQYF.

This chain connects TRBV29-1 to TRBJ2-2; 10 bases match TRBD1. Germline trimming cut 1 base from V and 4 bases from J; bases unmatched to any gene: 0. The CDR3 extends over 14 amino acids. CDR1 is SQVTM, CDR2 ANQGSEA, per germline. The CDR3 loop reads CSVEGTGGTGELFF. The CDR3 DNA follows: TGCAGCGTTGAAGGGACAGGGGGCACCGGGGAGCTGTTTTTT.

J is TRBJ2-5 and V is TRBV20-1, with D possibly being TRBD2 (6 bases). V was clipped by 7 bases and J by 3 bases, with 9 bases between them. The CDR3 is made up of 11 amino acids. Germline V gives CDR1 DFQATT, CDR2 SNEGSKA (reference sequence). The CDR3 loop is CSVRGEETQYF. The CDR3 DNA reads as TGCAGTGTGCGGGGCGAAGAGACCCAGTACTTC.

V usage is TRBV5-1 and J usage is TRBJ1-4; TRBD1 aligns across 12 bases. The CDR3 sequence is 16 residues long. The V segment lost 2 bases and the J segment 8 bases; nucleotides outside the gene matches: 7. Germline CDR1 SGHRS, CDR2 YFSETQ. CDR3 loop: CASSLGTGGGREKLFF. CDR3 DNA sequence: TGCGCCAGCAGCTTAGGGACAGGGGGCGGTCGAGAAAAACTGTTTTTT.

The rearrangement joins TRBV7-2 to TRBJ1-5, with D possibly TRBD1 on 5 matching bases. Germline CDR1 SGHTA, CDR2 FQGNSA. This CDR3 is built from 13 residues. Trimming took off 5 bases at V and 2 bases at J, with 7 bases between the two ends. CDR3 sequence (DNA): TGTGCCAGCAGCCCCAGGGGCAATCAGCCCCAGCATTTT. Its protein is CASSPRGNQPQHF.

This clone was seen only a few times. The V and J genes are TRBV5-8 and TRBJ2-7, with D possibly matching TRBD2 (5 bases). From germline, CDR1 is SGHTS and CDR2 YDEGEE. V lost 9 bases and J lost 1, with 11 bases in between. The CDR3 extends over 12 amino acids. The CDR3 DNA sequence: TGTGCCACACCGGGGTTTTCCTACGAGCAGTACTTC. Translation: CATPGFSYEQYF. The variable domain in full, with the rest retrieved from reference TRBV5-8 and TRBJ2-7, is EAGVTQSPTHLIKTRGQQATLRCSPISGHTSVYWYQQALGLGLQFLLWYDEGEERNRGNFPPRFSGRQFPNYSSELNVNALELEDSALYLCATPGFSYEQYFGPGTRLTVT.

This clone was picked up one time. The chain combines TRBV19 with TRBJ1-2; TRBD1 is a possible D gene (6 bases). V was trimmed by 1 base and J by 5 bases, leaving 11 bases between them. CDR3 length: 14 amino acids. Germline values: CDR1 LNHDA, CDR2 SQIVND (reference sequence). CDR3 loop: CASSIGGTGYGYTF. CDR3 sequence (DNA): TGTGCCAGTAGTATAGGAGGAACAGGGTATGGCTACACCTTC.

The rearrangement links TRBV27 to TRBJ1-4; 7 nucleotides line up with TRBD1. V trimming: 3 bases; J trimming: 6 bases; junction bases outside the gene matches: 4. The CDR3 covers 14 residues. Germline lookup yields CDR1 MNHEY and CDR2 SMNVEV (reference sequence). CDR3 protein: CASSFRGLDEKLFF. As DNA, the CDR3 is TGTGCCAGCAGTTTTAGGGGGCTGGATGAAAAACTGTTTTTT.

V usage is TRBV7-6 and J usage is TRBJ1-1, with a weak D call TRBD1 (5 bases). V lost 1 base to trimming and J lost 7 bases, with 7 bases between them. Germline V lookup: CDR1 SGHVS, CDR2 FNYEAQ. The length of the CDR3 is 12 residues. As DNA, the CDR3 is TGTGCCAGCAGCTTAGGGGGGGGTGAAGCTTTCTTT. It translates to CASSLGGGEAFF.

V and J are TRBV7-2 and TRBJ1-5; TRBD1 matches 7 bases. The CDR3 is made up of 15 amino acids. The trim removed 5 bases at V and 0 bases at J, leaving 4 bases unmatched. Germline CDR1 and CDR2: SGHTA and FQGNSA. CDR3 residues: CASSLGTDSNQPQHF. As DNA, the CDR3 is TGTGCCAGCAGCCTCGGGACAGATAGCAATCAGCCCCAGCATTTT. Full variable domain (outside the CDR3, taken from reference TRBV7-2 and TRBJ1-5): GAGVSQSPSNKVTEKGKDVELRCDPISGHTALYWYRQSLGQGLEFLIYFQGNSAPDKSGLPSDRFSAERTGGSVSTLTIQRTQQEDSAVYLCASSLGTDSNQPQHFGDGTRLSIL.

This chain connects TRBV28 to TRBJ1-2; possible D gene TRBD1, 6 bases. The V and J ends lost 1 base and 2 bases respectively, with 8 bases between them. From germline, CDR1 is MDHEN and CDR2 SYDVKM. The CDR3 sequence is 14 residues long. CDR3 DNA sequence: TGTGCCAGCAGTTTATTACAGGGAAACTATGGCTACACCTTC. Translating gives CASSLLQGNYGYTF.